The clone carrying this TCR beta chain was seen many times. Its antigen is not identified. The length of the CDR3 is 15 residues. With 3 bases clipped from V and 4 bases from J, the junction kept 8 bases outside the gene matches. Germline V gene lookup returns CDR1 SGHTA and CDR2 FQGTGA. The entry originates in a study of T cells in Graves' hyperthyroidism and ophthalmopathy. Whole-study results and caveats: In blood, most of the thyroid clonotypes expanded above 0.001 were also present.

The source material, RNA transcripts, was used to amplify TCR beta CDR3 regions. First-round RT-PCR of the TCR CDR3 relied on the HTBI primer set. TCRdb itself ran the multiplex PCR reads through MiXCR, one entry per CDR3 protein. In the table there are hundreds of thousands of distinct CDR3 sequences, 38% of which are singletons. Stability of Graves' hyperthyroidism was defined as absent ophthalmopathy progression within 18 months. The study excluded patients with uncontrolled infection, other autoimmune disease, pregnancy or lactation. Clinicians diagnosed patients from clinical symptoms, serum thyroxine and TRAb, thyroid ultrasound and orbital computed tomography.

The genes are TRBV7-3 and TRBJ2-5, with 7 bases fitting TRBD2. Sequencing was carried out using blood. The receptor was derived from a man between 18 and 29 years old with Graves' hyperthyroidism. DNA of the CDR3: TGTGCCAGCAGCTTTGGCGGGGGAGGAGGAGAGACCCAGTACTTC. It specifies CASSFGGGGGETQYF.